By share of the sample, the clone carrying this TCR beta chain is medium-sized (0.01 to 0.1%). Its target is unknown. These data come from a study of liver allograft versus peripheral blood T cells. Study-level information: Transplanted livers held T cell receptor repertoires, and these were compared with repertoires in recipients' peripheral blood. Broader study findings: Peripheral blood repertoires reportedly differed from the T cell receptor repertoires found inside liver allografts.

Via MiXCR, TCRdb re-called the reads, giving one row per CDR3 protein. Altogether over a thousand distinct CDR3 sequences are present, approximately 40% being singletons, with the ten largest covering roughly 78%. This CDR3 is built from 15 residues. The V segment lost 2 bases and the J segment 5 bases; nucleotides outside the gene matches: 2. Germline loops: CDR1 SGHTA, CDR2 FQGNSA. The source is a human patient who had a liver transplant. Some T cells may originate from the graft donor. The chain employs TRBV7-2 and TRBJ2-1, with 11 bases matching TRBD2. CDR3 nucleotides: TGTGCCAGCAGCTTAACTAGCGGGAGACACAATGAGCAGTTCTTC. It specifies CASSLTSGRHNEQFF. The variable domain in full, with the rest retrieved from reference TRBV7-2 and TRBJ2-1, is GAGVSQSPSNKVTEKGKDVELRCDPISGHTALYWYRQSLGQGLEFLIYFQGNSAPDKSGLPSDRFSAERTGGSVSTLTIQRTQQEDSAVYLCASSLTSGRHNEQFFGPGTRLTVL.